This is a list of T cell receptor beta chains from one sample in a study of blood T cell repertoires in COVID-19. TCRdb's table, derived via immunoSEQ multiplex PCR, lists solely in-frame clones and lacks some. Among under 250,000 clones, 83% were seen once, and the ten largest hold 3% to 4%. The material sequenced was PBMCs or T cells enriched from blood (not recorded which). These receptors were obtained from a woman aged 40 to 50 who had been exposed to COVID-19. Each CDR3 is given with its conserved first and last residue. The order of the fields is clone size, J gene, CDR3 length, V gene, D gene, CDR3 protein, CDR3 DNA. A D gene is named only where the DNA matches it firmly. For some rows the clone size is stated as once, few or many, or as a class when expanded; others skip it.

-	TRBJ1-2	12	TRBV29-1	-	CSAPGVRGGYTF	TGCAGCGCCCCAGGGGTTCGGGGTGGCTACACCTTC
-	TRBJ1-2	16	TRBV11-2	-	CASIPRPDRTGYGYTF	TGTGCCAGCATCCCCCGTCCCGACAGGACGGGTTATGGCTACACCTTC
-	TRBJ1-1	15	TRBV7-9	-	CASSLAGTSNTEAFF	TGTGCCAGCAGCTTAGCGGGGACATCGAACACTGAAGCTTTCTTT
-	TRBJ1-1	15	TRBV29-1	-	CSVDSSGGVSTEAFF	TGCAGCGTTGACTCTTCGGGGGGAGTAAGCACTGAAGCTTTCTTT
-	TRBJ1-6	14	TRBV10-3	TRBD1	CAISTTGGNSPLHF	TGTGCCATCAGTACGACAGGGGGGAATTCACCCCTCCACTTT
-	TRBJ2-5	16	TRBV6-2/TRBV6-3	-	CASSYRPGTLKETQYF	TGTGCCAGCAGTTACCGGCCCGGGACACTGAAAGAGACCCAGTACTTC
once	TRBJ1-2	16	TRBV5-1	TRBD1	CASSEGQGLSNYGYTF	TGCGCCAGCAGCGAAGGACAGGGACTCTCTAACTATGGCTACACCTTC
once	TRBJ1-5	14	TRBV29-1	-	CSASGSDSNQPQHF	TGCAGCGCCTCGGGGTCCGATAGCAATCAGCCCCAGCATTTT
-	TRBJ2-3	17	TRBV4-1	TRBD1	CASSQVARGPVTDTQYF	TGCGCCAGCAGCCAAGTGGCCAGGGGGCCGGTCACAGATACGCAGTATTTT
-	TRBJ2-6	19	TRBV28	TRBD2	CASSPLAGMGDTGANVLTF	TGTGCCAGCAGCCCCCTAGCGGGCATGGGTGACACTGGGGCCAACGTCCTGACTTTC
-	TRBJ2-7	15	TRBV5-1	-	CASSPDGGYVYEQYF	TGCGCCAGCAGCCCCGATGGGGGGTACGTTTACGAGCAGTACTTC
once	TRBJ2-3	16	TRBV11-2	TRBD2	CASSLGFGGATDTQYF	TGTGCCAGCAGCTTAGGGTTCGGGGGGGCCACAGATACGCAGTATTTT
-	TRBJ2-2	15	TRBV5-1	TRBD2	CATTSGGADTGELFF	TGCGCCACAACCAGCGGGGGGGCTGACACCGGGGAGCTGTTTTTT
-	TRBJ1-3	19	TRBV3-1/TRBV3-2	TRBD1	CASSPRDRPLDPSGNTIYF	TGTGCCAGCAGCCCGCGGGACAGACCTCTGGACCCCTCTGGAAACACCATATATTTT
-	TRBJ2-3	15	TRBV9	-	CASSSGLTYTDTQYF	TGTGCCAGCAGCTCTGGACTAACGTACACAGATACGCAGTATTTT
-	TRBJ1-4	13	TRBV19	-	CASSQTPNEKLFF	TGTGCCAGTAGCCAGACACCTAATGAAAAACTGTTTTTT
-	TRBJ1-2	17	TRBV4-1	-	CASSQDQGQLANYGYTF	TGCGCCAGCAGCCAAGACCAGGGACAATTAGCTAACTATGGCTACACCTTC
-	TRBJ2-5	14	TRBV15	-	CATSTRGLQETQYF	TGTGCCACCAGCACCCGGGGACTGCAAGAGACCCAGTACTTC
once	TRBJ1-1	11	TRBV5-5	-	CASSLAYEAFF	TGTGCCAGCAGCTTGGCTTATGAAGCTTTCTTT